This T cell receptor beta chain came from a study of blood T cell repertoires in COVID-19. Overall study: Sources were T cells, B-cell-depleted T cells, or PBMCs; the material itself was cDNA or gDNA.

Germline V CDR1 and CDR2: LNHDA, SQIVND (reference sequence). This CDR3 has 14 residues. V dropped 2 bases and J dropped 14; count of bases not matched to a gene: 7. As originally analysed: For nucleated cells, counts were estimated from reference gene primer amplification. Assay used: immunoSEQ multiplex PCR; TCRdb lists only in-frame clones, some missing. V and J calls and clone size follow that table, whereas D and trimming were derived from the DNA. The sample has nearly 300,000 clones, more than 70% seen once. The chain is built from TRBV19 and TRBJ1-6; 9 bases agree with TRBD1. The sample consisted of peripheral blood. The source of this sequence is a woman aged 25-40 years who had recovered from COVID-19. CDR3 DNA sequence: TGTGCCAGTAGTATATACGACAGGGGGAGCACCCTCCACTTT. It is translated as CASSIYDRGSTLHF. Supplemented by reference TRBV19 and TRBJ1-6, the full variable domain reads DGGITQSPKYLFRKEGQNVTLSCEQNLNHDAMYWYRQDPGQGLRLIYYSQIVNDFQKGDIAEGYSVSREKKESFPLTVTSAQKNPTAFYLCASSIYDRGSTLHFGNGTRLTVT.